This T cell receptor beta chain was retrieved from a study of shared clonotypes between healthy human individuals. As for the study in general: The cohort had two women and a few men, ages 18 to 49. Used for every donor were three CD4 naive, three CD4 memory, two CD8 naive and one CD8 memory plate.

Assay used: immunoSEQ multiplex PCR; TCRdb lists only in-frame clones, some missing. This sample yields roughly 2 million clones, of which about 95% are seen a single time; 0.9% to 1.3% belongs to the top ten. Naive CD8 cells, CD45RO-negative and positively selected for CCR7, excluded terminally differentiated effector memory CD45RA+ cells. The receptor was isolated from a man younger than 30 in good health. Sequencing used naive CD8+ T cells sorted from blood.

In DNA, the CDR3 is TGTGCCAGCAGTTTGTATGATCCCGGGGAGCTGTTTTTT. It specifies CASSLYDPGELFF. The chain has TRBV28 and TRBJ2-2; no reliable D call. This CDR3 comprises 13 residues. V shed 3 bases and J shed 6 bases, with 8 bases lying between them. Germline V CDR1 and CDR2: MDHEN, SYDVKM.